The 29 T cell receptor beta chains below all came from one sample that was sequenced in a study of T cell responses to AZD1222 COVID-19 vaccine. Produced via immunoSEQ multiplex PCR; TCRdb's table is partial and in-frame only. The sample records around 130,000 clones, about 88% being singletons. Material: peripheral blood, obtained on day 0 of AZD1222 vaccination. These receptors were collected from an adult in good health.

The V call is TRBV19, the J call TRBJ2-7, with a weak D call TRBD1 (6 bases). The V gene's germline CDR1 is LNHDA and CDR2 SQIVND (reference sequence). Trimming stripped 5 bases from V and 5 bases from J, with 16 bases between. The CDR3 runs to 14 residues. For the CDR3, the DNA is TGTGCCAGTAGTGTCGGTCAGGGGTCCAACGAGCAGTACTTC. As protein: CASSVGQGSNEQYF.

This chain links TRBV5-1 with TRBJ1-6; maybe TRBD1 (6 bases). Trimming shortened V by 0 bases and J by 6 bases, and 10 bases separated the two germline ends. Germline CDR1 and CDR2: SGHRS and YFSETQ. The CDR3 consists of 15 residues. Written as DNA, the CDR3 is TGCGCCAGCAGCTTGGACAGGGTGGGTAATTCACCCCTCCACTTT. Protein: CASSLDRVGNSPLHF.

The genes are TRBV5-1 and TRBJ2-2; D is undetermined. The CDR3 contains 15 residues. The V gene lost 4 bases and the J gene lost 1 base, with 11 bases spanning the gap. Looked up from germline, CDR1 is SGHRS and CDR2 is YFSETQ. CDR3 region: CASSLRQQNTGELFF. CDR3 sequence (DNA): TGCGCCAGCAGCCTTAGACAACAGAACACCGGGGAGCTGTTTTTT.

The count of this clone is one. CDR3 residues: CASRDVRGAFF. The DNA for the CDR3 is TGTGCCAGCAGGGATGTGCGGGGAGCTTTCTTT. This chain links TRBV28 with TRBJ1-1, with D unresolved. Trimming shortened V by 6 bases and J by 10 bases, and 12 bases separated the two germline ends. CDR3 length equals 11 residues. Germline assignment: CDR1 MDHEN and CDR2 SYDVKM.

The V and J genes are TRBV7-2 and TRBJ2-1, with D possibly matching TRBD2 (5 bases). Per the germline V gene, CDR1 is SGHTA and CDR2 is FQGNSA. The CDR3 loop spans 15 amino acids. Trimming took 6 bases from V and 0 from J, leaving 12 bases between them. CDR3 nucleotide sequence: TGTGCCAGCAGTCGCACTAGGAGCTCCTACAATGAGCAGTTCTTC. It yields the protein CASSRTRSSYNEQFF.

V gene TRBV14 combines with J gene TRBJ1-3; the D is unclear. Germline-derived CDR1 and CDR2 are SGHDN and FVKESK. Deletions cut 0 bases from V and 2 bases from J, with 5 bases between. CDR3 size: 14 residues. As DNA, the CDR3 is TGTGCCAGCAGCCAAGACCTAACTGGAAACACCATATATTTT. Translated, it gives CASSQDLTGNTIYF. Combining the CDR3 with reference TRBV14 and TRBJ1-3 gives the whole variable domain EAGVTQFPSHSVIEKGQTVTLRCDPISGHDNLYWYRRVMGKEIKFLLHFVKESKQDESGMPNNRFLAERTGGTYSTLKVQPAELEDSGVYFCASSQDLTGNTIYFGEGSWLTVV.

This chain uses TRBV15 with TRBJ1-2, with TRBD1 as a possible D gene (6 bases). The CDR3 has 15 amino acids. V lost 3 bases and J lost 8, with 19 bases in between. CDR1 is LNHNV, CDR2 YYDKDF, per germline (reference sequence). The CDR3 bases are TGTGCCACCAGCAGCGGTGGGCAGGGGCGGAGAGGCTACACCTTC. Residues: CATSSGGQGRRGYTF. The whole variable domain, filled in from reference TRBV15 and TRBJ1-2, reads DAMVIQNPRYQVTQFGKPVTLSCSQTLNHNVMYWYQQKSSQAPKLLFHYYDKDFNNEADTPDNFQSRRPNTSFCFLDIRSPGLGDTAMYLCATSSGGQGRRGYTFGSGTRLTVV.

The chain uses TRBV7-9 and TRBJ2-7, with a weak D call TRBD2 (7 bases). Looked up from germline, CDR1 is SEHNR and CDR2 is FQNEAQ (reference sequence). Trimming took off 5 bases at V and 6 bases at J, with 17 bases between the two ends. This CDR3 is built from 14 residues. CDR3 sequence (DNA): TGTGCCAGCAGCCCGTTTACGGGGGGCTCCGAGCAGTACTTC. Protein: CASSPFTGGSEQYF.

This chain links TRBV4-1 with TRBJ1-1, with D perhaps TRBD1 (5 bases). Germline assignment: CDR1 MGHRA and CDR2 YSYEKL. Trimming pared 4 bases from V and 0 bases from J, leaving 9 bases between. CDR3 length equals 14 residues. CDR3 DNA sequence: TGCGCCAGCAGCCGAGTACAGGTGAACACTGAAGCTTTCTTT. Translating gives CASSRVQVNTEAFF.

This clone was seen only a few times. The chain carries TRBV7-9 and TRBJ2-3; TRBD2 matches 8 bases. The CDR3 loop spans 15 amino acids. After removal of 11 bases from V and 5 bases from J, the junction contained 15 bases not matched to a gene. CDR1 is SEHNR and CDR2 is FQNEAQ in the germline V gene (reference sequence). The CDR3: CAAEDTGRAVDTQYF. CDR3 DNA sequence: TGTGCCGCAGAGGATACCGGGAGGGCGGTAGATACGCAGTATTTT.

The chain is built from TRBV28 and TRBJ2-7, with unresolved D. The CDR3 spans 15 residues. The germline V gene encodes CDR1 MDHEN and CDR2 SYDVKM. Trimming pared 4 bases from V and 0 bases from J, leaving 13 bases between. The CDR3: CASSSNHQISYEQYF. CDR3 bases: TGTGCCAGCAGTTCAAACCACCAGATCTCCTACGAGCAGTACTTC.

The CDR3 region is CASSQDLGLALAKNIQYF. The CDR3 DNA follows: TGCGCCAGCAGCCAAGATTTAGGACTAGCACTAGCCAAAAACATTCAGTACTTC. The chain carries TRBV4-3 and TRBJ2-4; TRBD2 agrees at 8 bases. V was clipped by 0 bases and J by 0 bases; unmatched bases: 7. This CDR3 spans 18 amino acids. Germline V lookup: CDR1 LGHNA, CDR2 YSLEER.

The sample holds a few counts of this clone. V and J are TRBV25-1 and TRBJ1-3; D call uncertain. The length of the CDR3 is 13 residues. V was trimmed by 8 bases and J by 3 bases, leaving 11 bases between them. The germline gives CDR1 MGHDK, CDR2 SYGVNS. CDR3 residues: CASGGEIGNTIYF. In nucleotides, the CDR3 is TGTGCCAGCGGCGGTGAGATTGGAAACACCATATATTTT.

This chain joins TRBV5-8 and TRBJ2-2; D is possibly TRBD1 (6 bases). The CDR3 covers 15 residues. Germline loops: CDR1 SGHTS, CDR2 YDEGEE. V lost 2 bases and J lost 5, with 13 bases in between. Here the CDR3 reads CASSFKQGGTGELFF. Written as DNA, the CDR3 is TGTGCCAGCAGCTTTAAACAGGGTGGTACCGGGGAGCTGTTTTTT.

Only one count was recorded for this clone. V gene TRBV5-5 combines with J gene TRBJ1-4; D is unresolved. Germline V gives CDR1 SGHKS, CDR2 YYEKEE (reference sequence). The CDR3 runs to 14 residues. V was cut by 0 bases and J by 8 bases, with 11 bases left in between. CDR3 sequence reads: CASSLGLQEEKLFF. CDR3 coding DNA: TGTGCCAGCAGCTTGGGCCTCCAGGAGGAAAAACTGTTTTTT.

This sequence joins TRBV10-1 and TRBJ2-7; 10 bases agree with TRBD1. This CDR3 is built from 14 residues. The J segment lost 4 bases and the V segment lost 6 bases, leaving 6 bases of the junction unmatched. The V gene's germline CDR1 is WNHNN and CDR2 SYGVQD (reference sequence). The chain's CDR3 is CASSRDRGGYEQYF. The CDR3 nucleotides read TGCGCCAGCAGCCGGGACAGGGGAGGATACGAGCAGTACTTC.

Written as DNA, the CDR3 is TGTGCCAGTAGTATAACCCCGAGACAGGCTCCTTACTACGAGCAGTACTTC. Protein: CASSITPRQAPYYEQYF. The genes are TRBV19 and TRBJ2-7; a possible D gene is TRBD1 (6 bases). The germline V gene encodes CDR1 LNHDA and CDR2 SQIVND (reference sequence). V was pared by 2 bases and J by 3 bases, with 20 bases between. This CDR3 region has 17 residues.

V gene TRBV5-6 combines with J gene TRBJ1-5, with a weak D call TRBD1 (6 bases). The CDR3 spans 16 residues. CDR1 SGHDT and CDR2 YYEEEE come from the germline V gene. Trimming left V 2 bases short and J 7 bases short, with 19 bases between. The CDR3 loop reads CASSFGTGRGGQPQHF. For the CDR3, the DNA is TGTGCCAGCAGCTTCGGAACAGGGCGAGGAGGGCAGCCCCAGCATTTT.

V usage is TRBV12-5 and J usage is TRBJ2-7; perhaps TRBD1 as D (5 bases). The length of the CDR3 is 14 residues. From germline, CDR1 is LGHNT and CDR2 FRNRAP. Trimming stripped 4 bases from V and 4 bases from J, with 14 bases between. Here the CDR3 DNA reads TGTGCTAGTGGTTATAAACAAGGGGCGTACGAGCAGTACTTC. Residues: CASGYKQGAYEQYF.

This rearrangement joins TRBV10-1 to TRBJ1-6, with TRBD1 as a possible D gene (6 bases). Between the trimmed V and J ends, which lost 3 bases and 10 bases, there was a span of 10 bases. Per germline, CDR1 WNHNN and CDR2 SYGVQD (reference sequence). The CDR3 is 13 amino acids. CDR3 sequence: CASSDRGGSPLHF. The DNA for the CDR3 is TGCGCCAGCAGTGACAGGGGCGGCTCACCCCTCCACTTT.

This chain joins TRBV9 and TRBJ2-7; D not certain. Trimming took 0 bases from V and 7 from J, leaving 11 bases between them. Germline V gene lookup returns CDR1 SGDLS and CDR2 YYNGEE. The CDR3 extends over 13 amino acids. For the CDR3, the DNA is TGTGCCAGCAGCGTAGCGTCGAACACAGAGCAGTACTTC. It translates to CASSVASNTEQYF.

The chain joins TRBV6-5 to TRBJ2-7; 7 nucleotides align to TRBD1. This CDR3 comprises 14 residues. V shed 3 bases, J shed 7 bases, and the junction held 9 bases outside the gene matches. The germline V gene encodes CDR1 MNHEY and CDR2 SVGAGI. CDR3 sequence: CASSYGTVFWEQYF. CDR3 coding DNA: TGTGCCAGCAGTTATGGGACAGTTTTCTGGGAGCAGTACTTC.

This chain connects TRBV4-1 to TRBJ2-7; D is ambiguous. Deletions cut 5 bases from V and 0 bases from J, with 14 bases between. Germline CDR1 reads MGHRA; CDR2 reads YSYEKL. This CDR3 has 15 amino acids. Here the CDR3 DNA reads TGCGCCAGCAGCAAGTGGTGGCCCAGCTCCTACGAGCAGTACTTC. This gives the protein CASSKWWPSSYEQYF.

The rearrangement uses TRBV19 and TRBJ1-5; no definite D call. This CDR3 has 12 residues. Germline CDR1 is LNHDA and CDR2 is SQIVND (reference sequence). Trimming pared 5 bases from V and 5 bases from J, leaving 7 bases between. The CDR3 nucleotides are TGTGCCAGTAGTGTTGAAGATCAGCCCCAGCATTTT. The encoded protein is CASSVEDQPQHF.

The chain carries TRBV29-1 and TRBJ2-7; 10 positions agree with TRBD1. The length of the CDR3 is 14 residues. The germline CDR1 and CDR2 sequences are SQVTM and ANQGSEA. V was pared by 6 bases and J by 4 bases, with 9 bases of the junction left unmatched. CDR3 residues: CSVLDRGRSYEQYF. The CDR3 DNA reads as TGCAGCGTCCTGGACAGGGGGAGATCTTACGAGCAGTACTTC.

V is TRBV6-6 and J is TRBJ2-3; TRBD1 agrees at 7 bases. CDR1 and CDR2 from the germline V gene are MNHNY and SVGAGI (reference sequence). V was clipped by 6 bases and J by 4 bases; unmatched bases: 4. The CDR3 runs to 13 residues. As DNA, the CDR3 is TGTGCCAGCAGACGCCAGGGGGCAGATACGCAGTATTTT. Amino acid sequence: CASRRQGADTQYF.

Remarks on this clone: Other DNA sequences within the sample encode an identical CDR3. CDR3 in amino acids: CASSLANYGYTF. The CDR3 region has the DNA TGTGCCAGCAGTTTGGCTAACTATGGCTACACCTTC. The chain links TRBV12-3 or TRBV12-4 to TRBJ1-2, with unresolved D. The CDR3 consists of 12 residues. V lost 3 bases, J lost 0 bases, and 2 bases lay in between.

The chain links TRBV19 to TRBJ1-5; no firm D call. The CDR3 loop spans 10 amino acids. The ends were cut back, 5 bases at V and 11 bases at J, with 7 bases in the middle. Germline V CDR1 and CDR2: LNHDA, SQIVND (reference sequence). The DNA for the CDR3 is TGTGCCAGTAGTTCGACGACCCAGCATTTT. This codes for CASSSTTQHF.

The rearrangement uses TRBV7-9 and TRBJ2-7; weak D call: TRBD1 (6 bases). Germline V gives CDR1 SEHNR, CDR2 FQNEAQ (reference sequence). V shed 2 bases and J shed 2 bases, with 13 bases lying between them. The CDR3 has 15 residues. In DNA form, the CDR3 reads TGTGCCAGCAGCTTATCGGCCCAGGGGCCCTACGAGCAGTACTTC. Protein: CASSLSAQGPYEQYF.